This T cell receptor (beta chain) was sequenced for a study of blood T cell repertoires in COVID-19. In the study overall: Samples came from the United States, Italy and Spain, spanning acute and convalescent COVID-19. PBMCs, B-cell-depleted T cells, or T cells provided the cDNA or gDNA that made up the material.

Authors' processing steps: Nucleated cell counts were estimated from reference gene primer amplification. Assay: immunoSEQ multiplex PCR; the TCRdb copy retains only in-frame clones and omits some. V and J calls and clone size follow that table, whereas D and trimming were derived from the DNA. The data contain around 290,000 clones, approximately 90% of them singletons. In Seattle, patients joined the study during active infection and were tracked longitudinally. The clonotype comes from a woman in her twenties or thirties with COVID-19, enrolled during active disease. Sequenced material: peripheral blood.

The CDR3 loop is CASSPTGNNYGYTF. The CDR3 nucleotides read TGTGCCAGCAGCCCGACAGGGAATAACTATGGCTACACCTTC. This chain links TRBV6-6 with TRBJ1-2; 7 bases are shared with TRBD1. The germline gives CDR1 MNHNY, CDR2 SVGAGI (reference sequence). V lost 6 bases and J lost 1; bases outside the gene matches: 5. The CDR3 loop spans 14 amino acids.